This paragraph reports one T cell receptor beta chain. The data were obtained in a study of cytomegalovirus exposure and HLA in healthy donors. The germline gives CDR1 SGDLS, CDR2 YYNGEE. Between the trimmed V and J ends, which lost 0 bases and 3 bases, there was a span of 10 bases. This CDR3 region has 14 residues. The study ran its PCR with 60 Vbeta and 13 Jbeta primers. Measured with immunoSEQ multiplex PCR; TCRdb has only the in-frame clones, and not every one. The sample consists of about 110,000 clones, less than 80% of them appearing once. The TCR comes from a man aged 30 to 45 in good health and CMV-seropositive. The chain has TRBV9 and TRBJ2-7; no clear D. Material: PBMCs. CDR3 nucleotides: TGTGCCAGCAGCGTAGGCGGTGAGATCTACGAGCAGTACTTC. This encodes CASSVGGEIYEQYF.